This TCR beta chain was identified during a study of T cells in localized non-small cell lung cancer. This clone was detected only a few times. Its target is not known. The table came from immunoSEQ multiplex PCR; TCRdb's copy has only in-frame clones and leaves some out. Seen here are about 52,000 clones, 80% observed once, and the top ten hold roughly 4%. General observations from the study: T cell clonality was highest in uninvolved adjacent lung, above tumor. For the top 100 tumor clones, a median roughly 56 also appeared in adjacent lung. Multi-region tumor sequencing was not done, so intratumor heterogeneity could not be excluded. The study linked higher blood T cell density to longer overall survival.

The receptor was derived from a woman aged 40-70 years with stage II lung adenocarcinoma. The source was PBMCs, collected before any cancer treatment.

This CDR3 is CASSPPENTEAFF. The CDR3 DNA sequence: TGTGCCAGCTCACCACCAGAGAACACTGAAGCTTTCTTT. The chain has TRBV18 and TRBJ1-1; D not certain. The germline V gene encodes CDR1 KGHSH and CDR2 LQKENI. The CDR3 extends over 13 amino acids. V dropped 0 bases and J dropped 1 base, with 3 bases sitting between them. Supplemented by reference TRBV18 and TRBJ1-1, the full variable domain reads NAGVMQNPRHLVRRRGQEARLRCSPMKGHSHVYWYRQLPEEGLKFMVYLQKENIIDESGMPKERFSAEFPKEGPSILRIQQVVRGDSAAYFCASSPPENTEAFFGQGTRLTVV.